In its sample, the clone carrying this T cell receptor (beta chain) was seen many times. The data originate from a study of metastatic and nonmetastatic thyroid tumors. Across the whole study: Both malignant and benign thyroid patients supplied peripheral blood and tumor or nodule tissue samples, across which the repertoires of these patients were then compared.

The CDR3 has 14 residues. The V and J ends lost 5 bases and 5 bases respectively, with 13 bases between them. Germline V CDR1 and CDR2: SGHAT, FQNNGV. TCRdb re-analyzed the PCR reads using MiXCR. The sample consists of approximately 74,000 clones, 13% to 15% of them appearing once. All patients were untreated before thyroid surgery. This rearrangement joins TRBV11-2 to TRBJ2-1, with no clear D. Material: blood. The origin of this receptor is a male donor with papillary thyroid cancer or a benign thyroid nodule (not recorded which). Some clones in this sample may be carry-over from other donors' samples. The CDR3 protein is CASSPRGHNNEQFF. DNA of the CDR3: TGTGCCAGCAGCCCCAGAGGCCATAACAATGAGCAGTTCTTC.